Included here is one T cell receptor (beta chain) sequence, with context. What it binds is unknown. One end of the junction does not line up with germline, which may come from a read error. Other DNA sequences in the sample encode the same CDR3. Germline CDR1 SGHNT, CDR2 YYREEE (reference sequence). The CDR3 extends over 15 amino acids. The repertoire was sequenced with immunoSEQ multiplex PCR; TCRdb's copy has only in-frame clones and lacks some. The profile shows some 61,000 clones, just over 90% of them singletons. The sample originates from a study of T cells after posttransplantation cyclophosphamide. Study findings and constraints: TRB clonality was highly associated with recipient CMV seropositivity and reactivation. Skin or GI-infiltrating T cells shared few TRB sequences with blood.

The chain joins TRBV5-4 to TRBJ1-3; TRBD1 might be the D (5 bases). The sequence derives from a woman aged 25 to 39 in good health and a related stem cell transplant donor. Sequenced: PBMCs. CDR3 bases: TGCGCCAGCAGCTTGGGGGGAAGTCGGAGAAACACCATATATTTT. Translated: CASSLGGSRRNTIYF.